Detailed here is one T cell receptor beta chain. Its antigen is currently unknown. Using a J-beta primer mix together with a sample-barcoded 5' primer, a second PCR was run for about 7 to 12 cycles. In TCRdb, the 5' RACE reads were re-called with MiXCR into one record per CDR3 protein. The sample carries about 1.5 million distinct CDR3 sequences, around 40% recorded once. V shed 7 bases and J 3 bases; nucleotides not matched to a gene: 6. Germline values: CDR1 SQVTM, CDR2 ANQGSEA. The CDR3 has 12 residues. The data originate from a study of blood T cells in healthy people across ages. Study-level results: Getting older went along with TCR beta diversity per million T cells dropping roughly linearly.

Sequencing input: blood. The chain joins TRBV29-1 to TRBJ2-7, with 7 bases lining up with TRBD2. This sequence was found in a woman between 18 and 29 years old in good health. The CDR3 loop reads CSAIASGYEQYF. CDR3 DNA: TGCAGCGCTATTGCTAGCGGCTACGAGCAGTACTTC.